This note documents a single T cell receptor beta chain sequence. The antigen is undetermined. The protocol was immunoSEQ multiplex PCR, while the TCRdb copy is restricted to in-frame clones and leaves out a portion. The sample consists of about 50,000 clones, roughly three fifths of them appearing once. This CDR3 is built from 16 residues. Germline V lookup: CDR1 SGHAT, CDR2 FQNNGV. With 4 bases removed from V and 0 bases from J, the gap between germline ends came to 16 bases. Cryopreserved PBMCs were the source of around 2 micrograms of genomic DNA, which went to TCR beta libraries. The sample comes from a study of cytotoxic CD8 clonotypes in ibrutinib-treated CLL. Study-level findings and limits: At baseline, clonality was higher than in age-matched healthy donors and correlated with CD8+ counts. Public clonotypes (which were uncommon) either contracted or remained stable on treatment.

The chain joins TRBV11-2 to TRBJ2-7, with no clear D. The TCR was taken from a human donor with chronic lymphocytic leukemia. The sequences come from PBMCs, collected after 24 months of ibrutinib treatment. CDR3 in DNA: TGTGCCAGCAGCTCTTGGCCCGGCACCAGCTCCTACGAGCAGTACTTC. Protein sequence: CASSSWPGTSSYEQYF.